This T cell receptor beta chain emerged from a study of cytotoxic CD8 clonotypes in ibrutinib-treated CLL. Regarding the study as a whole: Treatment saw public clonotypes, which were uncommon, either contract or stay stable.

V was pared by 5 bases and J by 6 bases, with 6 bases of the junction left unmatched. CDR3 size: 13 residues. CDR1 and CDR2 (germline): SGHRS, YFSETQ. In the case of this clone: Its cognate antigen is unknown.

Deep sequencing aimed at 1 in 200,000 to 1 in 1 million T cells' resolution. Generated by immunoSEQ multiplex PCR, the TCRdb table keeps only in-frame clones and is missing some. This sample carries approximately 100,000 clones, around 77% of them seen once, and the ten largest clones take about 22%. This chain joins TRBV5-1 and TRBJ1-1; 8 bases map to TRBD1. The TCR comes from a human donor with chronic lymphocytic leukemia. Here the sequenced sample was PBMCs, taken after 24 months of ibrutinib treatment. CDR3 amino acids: CASRKDRAPEAFF. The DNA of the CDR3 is TGCGCCAGCAGAAAGGACAGGGCCCCTGAAGCTTTCTTT. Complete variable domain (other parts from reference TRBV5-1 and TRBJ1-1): KAGVTQTPRYLIKTRGQQVTLSCSPISGHRSVSWYQQTPGQGLQFLFEYFSETQRNKGNFPGRFSGRQFSNSRSEMNVSTLELGDSALYLCASRKDRAPEAFFGQGTRLTVV.